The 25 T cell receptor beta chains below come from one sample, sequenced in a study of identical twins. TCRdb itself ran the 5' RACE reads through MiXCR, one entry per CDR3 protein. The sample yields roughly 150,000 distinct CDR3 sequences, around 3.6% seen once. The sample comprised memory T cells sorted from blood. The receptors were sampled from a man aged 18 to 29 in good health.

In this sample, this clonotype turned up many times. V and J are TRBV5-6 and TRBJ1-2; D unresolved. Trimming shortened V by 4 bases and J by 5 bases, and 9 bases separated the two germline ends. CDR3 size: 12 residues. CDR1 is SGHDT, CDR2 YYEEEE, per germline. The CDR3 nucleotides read TGTGCCAGCAGCCTGGCTCGTTATGGCTACACCTTC. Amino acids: CASSLARYGYTF.

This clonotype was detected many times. This CDR3 reads CASSESGTREYF. The CDR3 bases are TGTGCCAGCAGTGAATCAGGGACCAGAGAGTATTTT. The chain links TRBV25-1 to TRBJ2-3, with D perhaps matching TRBD1 or TRBD2 (5 bases each). Germline V gives CDR1 MGHDK, CDR2 SYGVNS. V lost 1 base and J 13 bases, leaving 12 bases between the germline ends. The length of the CDR3 is 12 residues.

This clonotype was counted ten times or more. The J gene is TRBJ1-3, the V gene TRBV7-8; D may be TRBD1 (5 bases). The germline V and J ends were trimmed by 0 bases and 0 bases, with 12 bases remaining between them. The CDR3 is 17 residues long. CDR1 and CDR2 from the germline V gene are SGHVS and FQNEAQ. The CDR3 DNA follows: TGTGCCAGCAGCTTAGCTCTTCGGGGCGGCTCTGGAAACACCATATATTTT. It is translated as CASSLALRGGSGNTIYF.

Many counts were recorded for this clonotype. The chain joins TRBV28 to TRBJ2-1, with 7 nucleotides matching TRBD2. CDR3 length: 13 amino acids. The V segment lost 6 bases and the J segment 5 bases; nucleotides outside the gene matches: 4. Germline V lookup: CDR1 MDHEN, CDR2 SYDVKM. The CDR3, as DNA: TGTGCCAGCAGGCCGGGACTAAACAATGAGCAGTTCTTC. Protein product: CASRPGLNNEQFF.

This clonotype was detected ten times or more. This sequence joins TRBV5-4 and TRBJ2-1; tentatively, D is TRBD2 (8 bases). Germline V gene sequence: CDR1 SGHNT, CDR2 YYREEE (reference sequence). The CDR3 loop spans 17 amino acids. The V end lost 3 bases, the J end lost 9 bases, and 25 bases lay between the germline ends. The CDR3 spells CASSSGGVAGRTAEQFF. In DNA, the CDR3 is TGTGCCAGCAGCTCAGGGGGAGTAGCGGGGCGAACGGCTGAGCAGTTCTTC.

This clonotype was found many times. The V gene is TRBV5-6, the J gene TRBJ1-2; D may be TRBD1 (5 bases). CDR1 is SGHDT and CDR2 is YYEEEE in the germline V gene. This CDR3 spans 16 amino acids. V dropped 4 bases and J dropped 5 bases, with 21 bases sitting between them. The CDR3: CASSQPGTPASYGYTF. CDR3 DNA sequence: TGTGCCAGCAGCCAACCCGGGACTCCCGCCTCGTATGGCTACACCTTC.

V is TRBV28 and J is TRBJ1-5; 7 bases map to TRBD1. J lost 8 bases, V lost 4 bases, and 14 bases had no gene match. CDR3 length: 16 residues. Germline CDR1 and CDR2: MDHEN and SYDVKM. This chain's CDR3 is CASSSSQTGPVEPQHF. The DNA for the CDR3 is TGTGCCAGCAGTTCAAGCCAGACAGGGCCTGTTGAGCCCCAGCATTTT.

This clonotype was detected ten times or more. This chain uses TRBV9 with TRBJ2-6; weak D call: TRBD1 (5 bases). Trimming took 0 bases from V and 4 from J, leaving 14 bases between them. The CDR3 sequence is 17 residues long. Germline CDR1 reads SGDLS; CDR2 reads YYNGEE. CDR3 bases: TGTGCCAGCAGCGTAGGTTTAGCAGGGTCCGGGGCCAACGTCCTGACTTTC. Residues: CASSVGLAGSGANVLTF.

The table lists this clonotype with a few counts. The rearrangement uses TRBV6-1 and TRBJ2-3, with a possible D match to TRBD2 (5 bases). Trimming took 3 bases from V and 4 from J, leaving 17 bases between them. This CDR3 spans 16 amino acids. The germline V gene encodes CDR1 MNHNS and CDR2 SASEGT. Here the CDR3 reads CASSDRGMGRADTQYF. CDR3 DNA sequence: TGTGCCAGCAGTGACAGAGGGATGGGAAGGGCAGATACGCAGTATTTT.

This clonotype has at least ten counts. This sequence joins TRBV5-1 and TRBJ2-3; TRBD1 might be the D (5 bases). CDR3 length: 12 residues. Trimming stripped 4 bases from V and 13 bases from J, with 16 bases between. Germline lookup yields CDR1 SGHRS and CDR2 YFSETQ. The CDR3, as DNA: TGCGCCAGCAGCCCGGACATCCAGATTGAGTATTTT. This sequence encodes CASSPDIQIEYF.

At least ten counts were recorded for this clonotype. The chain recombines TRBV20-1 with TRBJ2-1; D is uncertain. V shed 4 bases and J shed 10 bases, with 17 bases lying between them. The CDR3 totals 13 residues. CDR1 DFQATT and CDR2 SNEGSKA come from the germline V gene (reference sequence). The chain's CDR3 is CSATHSLRKEQFF. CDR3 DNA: TGCAGTGCTACCCACTCTCTCCGTAAAGAGCAGTTCTTC.

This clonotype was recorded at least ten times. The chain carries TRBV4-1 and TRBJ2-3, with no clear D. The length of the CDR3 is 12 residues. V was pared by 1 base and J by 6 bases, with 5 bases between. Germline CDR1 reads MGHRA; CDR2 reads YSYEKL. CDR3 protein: CASSQGADTQYF. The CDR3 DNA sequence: TGCGCCAGCAGCCAAGGGGCGGATACGCAGTATTTT.

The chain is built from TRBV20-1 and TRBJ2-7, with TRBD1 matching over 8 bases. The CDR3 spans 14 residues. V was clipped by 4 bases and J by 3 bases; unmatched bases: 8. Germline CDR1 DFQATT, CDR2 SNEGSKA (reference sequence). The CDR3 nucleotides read TGCAGTGCTACTTCGGGGACAGGATACTACGAGCAGTACTTC. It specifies CSATSGTGYYEQYF.

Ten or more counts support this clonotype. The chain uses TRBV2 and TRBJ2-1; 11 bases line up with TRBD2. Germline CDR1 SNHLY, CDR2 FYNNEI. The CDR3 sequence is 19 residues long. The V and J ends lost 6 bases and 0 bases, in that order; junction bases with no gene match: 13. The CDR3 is CASRGLLAGVGISYNEQFF. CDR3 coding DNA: TGTGCCAGCAGGGGCTTACTAGCGGGAGTAGGGATCTCCTACAATGAGCAGTTCTTC.

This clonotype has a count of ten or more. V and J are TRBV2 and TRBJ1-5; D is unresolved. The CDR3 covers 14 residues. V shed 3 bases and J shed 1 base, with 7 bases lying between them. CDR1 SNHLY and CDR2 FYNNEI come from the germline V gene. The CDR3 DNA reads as TGTGCCAGCAGTGATTTGAGGAGCAATCAGCCCCAGCATTTT. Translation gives CASSDLRSNQPQHF.

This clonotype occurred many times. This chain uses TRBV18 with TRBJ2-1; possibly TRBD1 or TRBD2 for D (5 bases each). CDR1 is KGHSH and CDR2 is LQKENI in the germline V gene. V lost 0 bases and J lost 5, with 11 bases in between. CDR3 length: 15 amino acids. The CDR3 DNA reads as TGTGCCAGCTCACCACCAGGGGACCCTGACAATGAGCAGTTCTTC. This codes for CASSPPGDPDNEQFF.

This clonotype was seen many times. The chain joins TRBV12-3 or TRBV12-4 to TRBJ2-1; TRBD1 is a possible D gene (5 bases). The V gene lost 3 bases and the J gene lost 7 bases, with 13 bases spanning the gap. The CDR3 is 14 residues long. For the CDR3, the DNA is TGTGCCAGCAGTTTTACCAGGGCCTGGAATGAGCAGTTCTTC. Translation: CASSFTRAWNEQFF.

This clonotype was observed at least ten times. CDR3 amino acids: CASSLGPSGEQYF. CDR3 bases: TGTGCCAGCAGCCTCGGGCCAAGTGGGGAGCAGTACTTC. The V and J genes are TRBV7-8 and TRBJ2-7; D gene ambiguous. Germline V gene data show CDR1 as SGHVS and CDR2 as FQNEAQ. This CDR3 region has 13 residues. The ends were cut back, 5 bases at V and 7 bases at J, with 15 bases in the middle.

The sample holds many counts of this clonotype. CDR3 sequence: CSARNTGLFYEQYV. CDR3 bases: TGCAGTGCTAGGAACACGGGACTCTTCTACGAGCAGTACGTC. The V gene is TRBV20-1, the J gene TRBJ2-7, with TRBD2 as a possible D gene (6 bases). This CDR3 comprises 14 residues. Per germline, CDR1 DFQATT and CDR2 SNEGSKA (reference sequence). V lost 3 bases and J lost 3, with 15 bases in between.

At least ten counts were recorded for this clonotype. CDR3 region: CASSIAGAGANVLTF. The CDR3, as DNA: TGTGCCAGTAGTATAGCAGGAGCTGGGGCCAACGTCCTGACTTTC. This sequence joins TRBV19 and TRBJ2-6; D not certain. The length of the CDR3 is 15 residues. The germline V gene has CDR1 LNHDA and CDR2 SQIVND (reference sequence). The germline V and J ends were trimmed by 1 base and 2 bases, with 6 bases remaining between them.

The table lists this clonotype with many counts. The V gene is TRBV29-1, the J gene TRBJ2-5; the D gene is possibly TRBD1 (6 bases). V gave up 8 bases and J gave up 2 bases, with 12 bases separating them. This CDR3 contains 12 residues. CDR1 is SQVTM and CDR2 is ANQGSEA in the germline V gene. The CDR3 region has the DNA TGCAGCTCAGGGACACCTCAAGAGACCCAGTACTTC. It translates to CSSGTPQETQYF.

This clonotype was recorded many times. Here the CDR3 DNA reads TGTGCCAGCAGCCCCCGGGGGGTAAGGGGACGTGAGCAGTTCTTC. Translation gives CASSPRGVRGREQFF. The chain has TRBV12-3 or TRBV12-4 and TRBJ2-1, with 7 bases matching TRBD2. The CDR3 length is 15 residues. With V trimmed by 6 bases and J by 9 bases, 14 bases remained unmatched.

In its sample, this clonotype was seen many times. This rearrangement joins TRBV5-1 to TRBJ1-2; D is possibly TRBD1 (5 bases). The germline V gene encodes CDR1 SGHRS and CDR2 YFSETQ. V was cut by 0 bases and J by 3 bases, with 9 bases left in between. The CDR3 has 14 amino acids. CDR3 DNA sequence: TGCGCCAGCAGCTTGGAAGGGGACGACTATGGCTACACCTTC. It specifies CASSLEGDDYGYTF.

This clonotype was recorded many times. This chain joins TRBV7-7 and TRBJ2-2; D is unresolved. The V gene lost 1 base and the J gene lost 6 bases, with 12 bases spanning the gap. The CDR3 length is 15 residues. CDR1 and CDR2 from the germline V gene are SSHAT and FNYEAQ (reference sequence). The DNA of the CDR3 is TGTGCCAGCAGCTTAGAAAGGCCGGGCTCCGGGGAGCTGTTTTTT. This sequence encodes CASSLERPGSGELFF.

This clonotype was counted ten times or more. The CDR3 DNA reads TGTGCCAGCAGCCAATTGGAAGGGAAATTACTAGCGGGAGGCAATGAGCAGTTCTTC. Its protein product is CASSQLEGKLLAGGNEQFF. The J gene is TRBJ2-1, the V gene TRBV3-1, with 12 bases identical to TRBD2. V gave up 2 bases and J gave up 6 bases; unmatched junction bases: 14. CDR3 length equals 19 residues. From germline, CDR1 is LGHDT and CDR2 YNNKEL (reference sequence).